This entry concerns a single TCR beta chain. Only a few counts were recorded for this clonotype. It lacks a known antigen. The record has no base qualities; no much larger clone is one base away. From the cysteine through the phenylalanine, the CDR3 covers 15 amino acids. Of the read, only the CDR3 DNA is kept; its 45 bases are in frame from base 1. CDR1 is given as SGHRS and CDR2 as YFSETQ, both from the germline V gene. V loses 2 bases at its end and J loses 6 bases; junction bases beyond the gene matches: 11. The sample originates from a study of response to subunit inactivated influenza vaccine (dated by TCRdb to 2017 to 2018). Context from the whole study: The study used deep quantitative T cell receptor repertoire profiling to track responses to a trivalent subunit inactivated influenza vaccine. Summary of the overall study and its limitations: The authors proposed that each seasonal influenza vaccination may bring in only a limited number of new T cells.

This sample's time point label indicates: 45 to 50 days after influenza vaccine administration. Receptor amplification or capture employed RT-PCR. TCRdb lists the instrument as Illumina HiSeq 2500. TCRdb reprocessed the public reads (quality trimming at Q25 with fastp, clone calling with MiXCR) and kept in-frame beta chains. Merged by CDR3 protein, the rows form single entries marked with the most common genes and DNA. The sample data list more than 400,000 distinct CDR3 sequences, and about a tenth of these were observed just once. The ten biggest clones cover more than 10% of the sample. This specimen was PBMCs from blood, taken 40 to 50 days after vaccination. The clonotype originates from a man in his fifties or sixties who received an inactivated influenza vaccine. Donor details come from another sample of the same person, matched by shared clones. The sequence is built from TRBV5-1 and TRBJ2-7, and 7 junction bases match TRBD1. CDR3 region: CASSFFFGQEAEQYF. The sequence in DNA is TGCGCCAGCAGCTTTTTCTTCGGACAGGAGGCCGAGCAGTACTTC.